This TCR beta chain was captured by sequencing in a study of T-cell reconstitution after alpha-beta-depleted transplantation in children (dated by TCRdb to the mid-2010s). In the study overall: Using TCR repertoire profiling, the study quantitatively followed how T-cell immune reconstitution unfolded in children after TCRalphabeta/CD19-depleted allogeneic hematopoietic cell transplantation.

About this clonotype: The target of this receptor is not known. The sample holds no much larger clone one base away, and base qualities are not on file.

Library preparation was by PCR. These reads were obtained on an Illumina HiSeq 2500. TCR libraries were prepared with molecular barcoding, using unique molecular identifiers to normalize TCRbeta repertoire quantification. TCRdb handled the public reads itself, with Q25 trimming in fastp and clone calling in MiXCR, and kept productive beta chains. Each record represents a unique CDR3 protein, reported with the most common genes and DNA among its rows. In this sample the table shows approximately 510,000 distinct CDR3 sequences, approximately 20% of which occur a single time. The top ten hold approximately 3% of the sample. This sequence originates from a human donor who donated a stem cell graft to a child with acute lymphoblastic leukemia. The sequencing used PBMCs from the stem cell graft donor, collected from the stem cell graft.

This receptor carries the CDR3 CASSGGQGRREQYF. The DNA sequence follows: TGTGCCAGCAGTGGAGGTCAGGGGAGAAGGGAGCAGTACTTC. The sequence joins TRBV2 to TRBJ2-7, with a weak D call of TRBD1 (6 bases match). From its cysteine to its phenylalanine, the CDR3 spans 14 amino acids. Solely the CDR3 DNA is kept, with 42 bases framed from the first base. V is shortened by 4 bases, J by 7 bases, and the region joining them spans 17 bases. CDR1 and CDR2 (SNHLY, FYNNEI) derive from the germline V gene.